Following are 24 T cell receptor beta chains from one sample sequenced in a study of blood T cell repertoires in COVID-19. The data were produced by immunoSEQ multiplex PCR, yet TCRdb's version contains in-frame clones alone and is incomplete. The sample gives roughly 100,000 clones, about 85% of which show up once; 2% to 2.5% is in the top ten. The specimen sequenced was peripheral blood. The receptor set was obtained from a man aged 45 to 65 with active COVID-19.

The V gene is TRBV25-1, the J gene TRBJ2-5; 9 bases match TRBD2. The germline V gene encodes CDR1 MGHDK and CDR2 SYGVNS. The length of the CDR3 is 16 residues. The ends lost 6 bases at V and 0 bases at J; junction bases unmatched: 8. DNA for the CDR3: TGTGCCAGCAGCGACCCTAGCGGGAATAACCAAGAGACCCAGTACTTC. It specifies CASSDPSGNNQETQYF. Variable domain in full (rest from reference TRBV25-1 and TRBJ2-5): EADIYQTPRYLVIGTGKKITLECSQTMGHDKMYWYQQDPGMELHLIHYSYGVNSTEKGDLSSESTVSRIRTEHFPLTLESARPSHTSQYLCASSDPSGNNQETQYFGPGTRLLVL.

The chain recombines TRBV5-6 with TRBJ2-4, with a weak D call TRBD1 (5 bases). The CDR3 spans 15 residues. Between the trimmed V and J ends, which lost 3 bases and 0 bases, there was a span of 10 bases. Germline CDR1 reads SGHDT; CDR2 reads YYEEEE. The CDR3 DNA reads TGTGCCAGCAGCTCAGGGCCCTTAGCCAAAAACATTCAGTACTTC. This sequence encodes CASSSGPLAKNIQYF.

The gene calls are TRBV9 and TRBJ2-3; TRBD2 matches at 10 bases. Trimming cost V 5 bases and J 4 bases; bases outside gene matches: 4. CDR1 and CDR2 from the germline V gene are SGDLS and YYNGEE. The CDR3 contains 14 residues. CDR3 in DNA: TGTGCCAGCAGAGAAGCGGGGGGGCCAGATACGCAGTATTTT. Translated, it gives CASREAGGPDTQYF.

This chain links TRBV11-2 with TRBJ1-1; D perhaps matches TRBD1 (6 bases). Deletions cut 3 bases from V and 10 bases from J, with 18 bases between. Per the germline V gene, CDR1 is SGHAT and CDR2 is FQNNGV. This CDR3 is 14 amino acids long. The CDR3 region has the DNA TGTGCCAGCAGCTTCCGACGCGGTGAACAGGGAGCTTTCTTT. Amino acids: CASSFRRGEQGAFF.

The chain carries TRBV29-1 and TRBJ1-1; perhaps TRBD1 as D (5 bases). The CDR3 is made up of 11 amino acids. Germline V gene lookup returns CDR1 SQVTM and CDR2 ANQGSEA. V was shortened by 5 bases and J by 4 bases, with 8 bases between the two germline ends. The CDR3 coding sequence is TGCAGCGTTTGGAGGGGCACTGAAGCTTTCTTT. It yields the protein CSVWRGTEAFF.

The V gene is TRBV7-2, the J gene TRBJ2-7; perhaps TRBD1 as D (7 bases). V was pared by 5 bases and J by 5 bases, with 13 bases between. CDR1 and CDR2 (germline): SGHTA, FQGNSA. The CDR3 loop spans 13 amino acids. CDR3 sequence: CASSPRGANEQYF. The CDR3 bases are TGTGCCAGCAGCCCCAGGGGGGCCAACGAGCAGTACTTC.

The rearrangement links TRBV5-6 to TRBJ2-5; D remains ambiguous. Germline CDR1 SGHDT, CDR2 YYEEEE. The CDR3 length is 12 residues. The V gene lost 2 bases and the J gene lost 3 bases, with 5 bases spanning the gap. The CDR3: CASSFTEETQYF. The DNA for the CDR3 is TGTGCCAGCAGCTTCACGGAAGAGACCCAGTACTTC.

This chain connects TRBV4-2 to TRBJ2-7; D possibly corresponds to TRBD1 (5 bases). The ends were cut back, 3 bases at V and 6 bases at J, with 12 bases in the middle. Germline loops: CDR1 LGHNA, CDR2 YNFKEQ. The CDR3 length is 13 residues. This chain's CDR3 is CASSQGPRVEQYF. CDR3 sequence (DNA): TGTGCCAGCAGCCAGGGGCCTCGAGTCGAGCAGTACTTC.

The rearrangement uses TRBV19 and TRBJ1-2; TRBD1 aligns across 8 bases. CDR3 length: 12 amino acids. Trimming cost V 4 bases and J 12 bases; bases outside gene matches: 7. CDR1 and CDR2 from the germline V gene are LNHDA and SQIVND (reference sequence). The CDR3 nucleotides read TGTGCCAGTAGTACAAAGACAGGGGAGCACACCTTC. Amino acid sequence: CASSTKTGEHTF.

The genes are TRBV5-1 and TRBJ2-5; 11 positions match TRBD1. CDR3 length equals 16 residues. The V gene's germline CDR1 is SGHRS and CDR2 YFSETQ. V gave up 0 bases and J gave up 1 base; unmatched junction bases: 2. The CDR3 reads CASSLAGTGGQETQYF. The DNA of the CDR3 is TGCGCCAGCAGCTTGGCCGGGACAGGGGGCCAAGAGACCCAGTACTTC.

V gene TRBV7-3 combines with J gene TRBJ2-1; D gene unclear. The CDR3 runs to 16 residues. V was pared by 2 bases and J by 0 bases, with 11 bases between. Germline CDR1 is SGHTA and CDR2 is FQGTGA. The CDR3: CASSLESFISYNEQFF. The DNA of the CDR3 is TGTGCCAGCAGCTTAGAGAGCTTTATCTCCTACAATGAGCAGTTCTTC.

The V and J genes are TRBV29-1 and TRBJ2-5, with D perhaps matching TRBD1 (6 bases). V lost 7 bases to trimming and J lost 4 bases, with 19 bases between them. Germline values: CDR1 SQVTM, CDR2 ANQGSEA. The CDR3 contains 14 residues. The CDR3 nucleotides are TGCAGCGCCCTACCCGTCACAGGGCCAGAGACCCAGTACTTC. Residues: CSALPVTGPETQYF.

The chain recombines TRBV6-6 with TRBJ2-2, with D tentatively TRBD1 (6 bases). This CDR3 spans 15 amino acids. The V gene lost 6 bases and the J gene lost 0 bases, with 11 bases spanning the gap. CDR1 and CDR2 (germline): MNHNY, SVGAGI (reference sequence). The CDR3 sequence: CASRRAGANTGELFF. CDR3 in DNA: TGTGCCAGCAGACGGGCAGGGGCGAACACCGGGGAGCTGTTTTTT.

This sequence joins TRBV7-2 and TRBJ2-4; 8 bases fit TRBD1. The CDR3 covers 18 residues. Per the germline V gene, CDR1 is SGHTA and CDR2 is FQGNSA. V was clipped by 5 bases and J by 1 base; unmatched bases: 13. The DNA for the CDR3 is TGTGCCAGCAGCCTCGCCACCAGACAGGGGCGGGCCAAAAACATTCAGTACTTC. This gives the protein CASSLATRQGRAKNIQYF.

J is TRBJ1-6 and V is TRBV4-1; 9 bases line up with TRBD1. The length of the CDR3 is 16 residues. The germline V gene encodes CDR1 MGHRA and CDR2 YSYEKL. V shed 0 bases, J shed 10 bases, and the junction held 7 bases outside the gene matches. DNA of the CDR3: TGCGCCAGCAGCCAAGATCCCGGGACAGGGATATCACCCCTCCACTTT. Amino acids: CASSQDPGTGISPLHF.

The chain carries TRBV6-5 and TRBJ2-7; TRBD1 might be the D (6 bases). The CDR3 extends over 15 amino acids. Germline V gives CDR1 MNHEY, CDR2 SVGAGI. Deletions cut 2 bases from V and 1 base from J, with 12 bases between. CDR3: CASSYRQGWSYEQYF. CDR3 bases: TGTGCCAGCAGTTACCGGCAGGGGTGGTCCTACGAGCAGTACTTC.

The rearrangement links TRBV5-5 to TRBJ2-5; TRBD2 matches at 9 bases. Germline assignment: CDR1 SGHKS and CDR2 YYEKEE (reference sequence). CDR3 length: 15 residues. Trimming cost V 0 bases and J 4 bases; bases outside gene matches: 4. The CDR3 sequence: CASSLGLAERETQYF. The DNA of the CDR3 is TGTGCCAGCAGCTTGGGACTAGCGGAGAGAGAGACCCAGTACTTC.

The J gene is TRBJ2-2, the V gene TRBV6-1, with D tentatively TRBD1 (6 bases). Looked up from germline, CDR1 is MNHNS and CDR2 is SASEGT. The CDR3 has 14 residues. V lost 2 bases to trimming and J lost 5 bases, with 9 bases between them. CDR3 sequence: CASSEYRGTGELFF. CDR3 in DNA: TGTGCCAGCAGTGAATATAGGGGGACCGGGGAGCTGTTTTTT.

In its sample, this clone was seen a few times. The gene calls are TRBV3-1 (or the pseudogene TRBV3-2) and TRBJ2-2; D may be TRBD1 (6 bases). The germline V and J ends were trimmed by 5 bases and 7 bases, with 17 bases remaining between them. Germline V lookup: CDR1 LGHDT, CDR2 YNNKEL (reference sequence). This CDR3 region has 15 residues. CDR3 protein: CASSYTTGSGGELFF. The CDR3 coding sequence is TGTGCCAGCAGCTATACGACAGGTTCGGGCGGGGAGCTGTTTTTT.

The genes are TRBV4-2 and TRBJ2-5; 7 bases map to TRBD2. The CDR3 totals 13 residues. Losses at the gene ends were 3 bases for V and 2 bases for J; bases not matched to a gene: 0. Germline V gene sequence: CDR1 LGHNA, CDR2 YNFKEQ. The CDR3 DNA follows: TGTGCCAGCAGCCAGCGGGGGCAAGAGACCCAGTACTTC. Translation gives CASSQRGQETQYF.

V usage is TRBV18 and J usage is TRBJ2-5; 7 positions match TRBD1. The V gene's germline CDR1 is KGHSH and CDR2 LQKENI. Unmatched junction bases numbered 4, after V lost 5 bases and J lost 1 base. The CDR3 runs 14 residues. The DNA of the CDR3 is TGTGCCAGCTCATCGGGACAGCTCCAAGAGACCCAGTACTTC. Its protein is CASSSGQLQETQYF. The variable domain in full, completed from reference TRBV18 and TRBJ2-5, reads NAGVMQNPRHLVRRRGQEARLRCSPMKGHSHVYWYRQLPEEGLKFMVYLQKENIIDESGMPKERFSAEFPKEGPSILRIQQVVRGDSAAYFCASSSGQLQETQYFGPGTRLLVL.

The V and J genes are TRBV11-2 and TRBJ2-5; maybe TRBD2 (6 bases). Per the germline V gene, CDR1 is SGHAT and CDR2 is FQNNGV. Trimming pared 10 bases from V and 6 bases from J, leaving 21 bases between. The CDR3 has 14 residues. Here the CDR3 DNA reads TGTGCCACTACCTCATGGTCCGGGGGAAAGACCCAGTACTTC. Amino acids: CATTSWSGGKTQYF.

Concerning this clone itself: Other nucleotide sequences from this sample produce the same CDR3. The rearrangement uses TRBV5-1 and TRBJ2-3; 9 nucleotides match TRBD1. The junction had 4 bases not matched to a gene; V was cut back by 7 bases and J by 1 base. There are 14 residues in the CDR3. The germline V gene encodes CDR1 SGHRS and CDR2 YFSETQ. This CDR3 reads CASSRTGGTDTQYF. The CDR3 DNA reads as TGCGCCAGCTCTCGGACAGGGGGCACAGATACGCAGTATTTT.

The chain joins TRBV11-2 to TRBJ1-1; 10 nucleotides agree with TRBD1. The germline V gene has CDR1 SGHAT and CDR2 FQNNGV. Losses at the gene ends were 4 bases for V and 6 bases for J; bases not matched to a gene: 8. The CDR3 is made up of 15 amino acids. The DNA for the CDR3 is TGTGCCAGCAGCTGGGGGACAGGGGCCCTCTCTGAAGCTTTCTTT. Its protein is CASSWGTGALSEAFF.